This TCR beta chain was retrieved from a study of T cell changes during pregnancy in multiple sclerosis. This clone was picked up one time. This table comes from immunoSEQ multiplex PCR, and its TCRdb copy is limited to in-frame clones, with some not included. This table has roughly 40,000 clones, 80% to 90% appearing once. V lost 7 bases to trimming and J lost 8 bases, with 14 bases between them. The CDR3 has 12 residues. The V gene's germline CDR1 is SNHLY and CDR2 FYNNEI. The source was CD4+ T cells from peripheral blood mononuclear cells, collected in the first trimester of pregnancy. This receptor was identified in a female donor with multiple sclerosis, enrolled in a pregnancy study. V and J are TRBV2 and TRBJ1-2; perhaps TRBD1 as D (6 bases). This CDR3 is CASTQGGAGYTF. The CDR3 bases are TGTGCCAGCACCCAAGGGGGTGCCGGCTACACCTTC.